Below, 30 T cell receptor beta chains from the same sample are listed, as sequenced in a study of T cell repertoires in cytomegalovirus infection. These receptors are not linked to any known antigen. TCRdb redid the calling of the reads with MiXCR, one entry per CDR3 protein. The sample lists 750,000 to 900,000 distinct CDR3 sequences, under 35% occurring once. The material was cultured CD8+ T cells from PBMCs, obtained from culture after CMV antigen stimulation. Receptor source: a human donor in good health (CMV status not recorded). Some clones in this sample may be carry-over from other donors' samples.

The chain recombines TRBV6-2 or TRBV6-3 with TRBJ2-1; 7 nucleotides align to TRBD2. After removal of 0 bases from V and 3 bases from J, the junction contained 2 bases not matched to a gene. Per germline, CDR1 MNHEY and CDR2 SVGEGT. This CDR3 spans 15 amino acids. CDR3: CASSYSLADYNEQFF. CDR3 in DNA: TGTGCCAGCAGTTACTCCCTAGCGGACTACAATGAGCAGTTCTTC.

This clonotype was detected only a few times. This chain joins TRBV5-6 and TRBJ2-7; no clear D. Germline loops: CDR1 SGHDT, CDR2 YYEEEE. The CDR3 totals 14 residues. The ends were cut back, 0 bases at V and 2 bases at J, with 9 bases in the middle. CDR3 DNA sequence: TGTGCCAGCAGCTTGGGAGTGGGGACCTACGAGCAGTACGTC. Protein product: CASSLGVGTYEQYV.

The CDR3 sequence: CASSIGGGGSNQPQHF. The CDR3 nucleotides are TGTGCCAGTAGTATAGGGGGTGGAGGTAGCAATCAGCCCCAGCATTTT. V gene TRBV19 combines with J gene TRBJ1-5; no firm D call. Germline values: CDR1 LNHDA, CDR2 SQIVND (reference sequence). Trimming cost V 1 base and J 0 bases, with 10 bases left between them. The CDR3 spans 16 residues.

The table lists this clonotype with many counts. The J gene is TRBJ2-1, the V gene TRBV7-6; D is unclear. The germline V and J ends were trimmed by 0 bases and 3 bases, with 6 bases remaining between them. Germline values: CDR1 SGHVS, CDR2 FNYEAQ. The CDR3 runs 14 residues. CDR3 amino acids: CASSLAHRYNEQFF. For the CDR3, the DNA is TGTGCCAGCAGCTTAGCCCACCGCTACAATGAGCAGTTCTTC.

The rearrangement uses TRBV15 and TRBJ2-7; no firm D call. The ends were cut back, 1 base at V and 4 bases at J, with 5 bases in the middle. Germline V CDR1 and CDR2: LNHNV, YYDKDF (reference sequence). The CDR3 sequence is 12 residues long. CDR3 coding DNA: TGTGCCACCAGCAGAGGCTTTTACGAGCAGTACTTC. Translating it yields CATSRGFYEQYF.

This clonotype was picked up many times. The rearrangement uses TRBV7-2 and TRBJ2-2; 9 bases are shared with TRBD2. In germline, CDR1 is SGHTA, CDR2 FQGNSA. This CDR3 has 16 residues. With 2 bases clipped from V and 3 bases from J, the junction kept 4 bases outside the gene matches. Written as DNA, the CDR3 is TGTGCCAGCAGCTTAACGGCGGGGGGGTACACCGGGGAGCTGTTTTTT. Protein sequence: CASSLTAGGYTGELFF.

This clonotype occurred a few times. The chain couples TRBV19 to TRBJ1-5, with a possible D match to TRBD1 (5 bases). Germline CDR1 and CDR2: LNHDA and SQIVND (reference sequence). CDR3 length: 16 amino acids. Trimming took off 6 bases at V and 0 bases at J, with 15 bases between the two ends. The chain's CDR3 is CASRTVLAYSNQPQHF. CDR3 in DNA: TGTGCCAGTAGGACAGTCCTAGCGTATAGCAATCAGCCCCAGCATTTT.

This CDR3 is CASSATSGDYNEQFF. In DNA form, the CDR3 reads TGTGCCAGCAGTGCGACTAGCGGGGATTACAATGAGCAGTTCTTC. The genes are TRBV2 and TRBJ2-1; 11 bases map to TRBD2. V lost 4 bases and J lost 4; bases outside the gene matches: 3. Per the germline V gene, CDR1 is SNHLY and CDR2 is FYNNEI. CDR3 size: 15 residues.

This rearrangement joins TRBV12-3 or TRBV12-4 to TRBJ1-1, with a tentative D call TRBD1 (5 bases). V was cut by 2 bases and J by 6 bases, with 7 bases left in between. This CDR3 spans 12 amino acids. CDR3 bases: TGTGCCAGCAGTTTAACGGGGCCTGAAGCTTTCTTT. It codes for CASSLTGPEAFF.

This clonotype was counted a few times. This sequence joins TRBV7-6 and TRBJ1-1, with 12 bases matching TRBD1. The CDR3 runs to 18 residues. The V segment lost 5 bases and the J segment 0 bases; nucleotides outside the gene matches: 10. Germline V lookup: CDR1 SGHVS, CDR2 FNYEAQ. In DNA form, the CDR3 reads TGTGCCAGCAGCGCAGTGGTGGGACAGGGGGCATTGAACACTGAAGCTTTCTTT. Translation gives CASSAVVGQGALNTEAFF.

The chain recombines TRBV5-4 with TRBJ1-6; D not resolved. Germline CDR1 is SGHNT and CDR2 is YYREEE (reference sequence). This CDR3 is 19 amino acids long. Trimming removed 1 base at V and 0 bases at J, with 17 bases between. The CDR3 region has the DNA TGTGCCAGCAGCTTGTCTATCGGGGTTTCAAGCTCCTATAATTCACCCCTCCACTTT. Protein product: CASSLSIGVSSSYNSPLHF.

This clonotype was seen more than once but under ten times. The V gene is TRBV7-9, the J gene TRBJ2-1; the D call may be TRBD1 or TRBD2 (6 bases each). The CDR3 consists of 15 residues. The ends were cut back, 2 bases at V and 3 bases at J, with 11 bases in the middle. Germline CDR1 is SEHNR and CDR2 is FQNEAQ (reference sequence). Here the CDR3 DNA reads TGTGCCAGCAGCTTATCCGGGGGCTACTACAATGAGCAGTTCTTC. As protein: CASSLSGGYYNEQFF.

The chain employs TRBV5-1 and TRBJ2-5; D perhaps matches TRBD1 (6 bases). Germline V gene data show CDR1 as SGHRS and CDR2 as YFSETQ. The V gene lost 4 bases and the J gene lost 4 bases, with 14 bases spanning the gap. The length of the CDR3 is 14 residues. The CDR3 coding sequence is TGCGCCAGCAGCGGAGAGGGGGTTCGAGAGACCCAGTACTTC. Its protein is CASSGEGVRETQYF.

This sequence joins TRBV5-1 and TRBJ2-3, with 8 bases fitting TRBD2. The CDR3 has 17 amino acids. CDR1 is SGHRS, CDR2 YFSETQ, per germline. The V segment lost 2 bases and the J segment 2 bases; nucleotides outside the gene matches: 10. The CDR3 region is CASSFPPRGGITDTQYF. The CDR3 DNA follows: TGCGCCAGCAGCTTTCCCCCCCGGGGGGGAATCACAGATACGCAGTATTTT.

This chain joins TRBV5-6 and TRBJ2-7; D is uncertain. The CDR3 runs to 11 residues. Trimming took 4 bases from V and 3 from J, leaving 5 bases between them. Germline loops: CDR1 SGHDT, CDR2 YYEEEE. The CDR3 spells CASSDDYEQYV. The CDR3 DNA follows: TGTGCCAGCAGCGACGACTACGAGCAGTACGTC.

This clonotype has a single count. The gene calls are TRBV7-9 and TRBJ2-2; TRBD2 matches 8 bases. Germline V gives CDR1 SEHNR, CDR2 FQNEAQ (reference sequence). The CDR3 is 16 amino acids. J gave up 1 base and V 5 bases, and 6 bases lay outside the gene matches. CDR3 residues: CASSPTSGLNTGELFF. Written as DNA, the CDR3 is TGTGCCAGCAGCCCCACTAGCGGTCTGAACACCGGGGAGCTGTTTTTT. The entire variable domain, with the rest obtained from reference TRBV7-9 and TRBJ2-2, is as follows: DTGVSQNPRHKITKRGQNVTFRCDPISEHNRLYWYRQTLGQGPEFLTYFQNEAQLEKSRLLSDRFSAERPKGSFSTLEIQRTEQGDSAMYLCASSPTSGLNTGELFFGEGSRLTVL.

The chain joins TRBV5-6 to TRBJ1-2; 11 bases align to TRBD1. CDR3 size: 15 residues. Trimming took 6 bases from V and 5 from J; bases not matched to a gene: 9. From germline, CDR1 is SGHDT and CDR2 YYEEEE. For the CDR3, the DNA is TGTGCCAGCATCAGGACAGGGGGCCTTGGTTATGGCTACACCTTC. Amino acids: CASIRTGGLGYGYTF.

The table lists this clonotype with a few counts. The rearrangement joins TRBV7-9 to TRBJ2-1, with 16 positions matching TRBD2. Losses at the gene ends were 5 bases for V and 0 bases for J; bases not matched to a gene: 13. Per germline, CDR1 SEHNR and CDR2 FQNEAQ (reference sequence). CDR3 length: 21 amino acids. Here the CDR3 reads CASSVTPGLAGGPVSYNEQFF. The CDR3 nucleotides are TGTGCCAGCAGCGTTACTCCGGGACTAGCGGGGGGGCCTGTCTCCTACAATGAGCAGTTCTTC.

V usage is TRBV5-4 and J usage is TRBJ1-1; a weak D match, TRBD1 (5 bases). Trimming cost V 4 bases and J 1 base, with 11 bases left between them. This CDR3 contains 14 residues. Germline assignment: CDR1 SGHNT and CDR2 YYREEE (reference sequence). CDR3 DNA sequence: TGTGCCAGCAGCAAAGCGGGGGAGAACACTGAAGCTTTCTTT. Translating it yields CASSKAGENTEAFF.

The chain is built from TRBV6-5 and TRBJ2-1; D not resolved. The V end was cut by 3 bases, the J end by 0 bases, with 12 bases between. This CDR3 contains 16 residues. Germline CDR1 reads MNHEY; CDR2 reads SVGAGI. As DNA, the CDR3 is TGTGCCAGCAGTTATGTAGGATCGAGCTCCTACAATGAGCAGTTCTTC. Translated: CASSYVGSSSYNEQFF.

In its sample, this clonotype was seen a few times. The gene calls are TRBV12-3 or TRBV12-4 and TRBJ1-5, with D perhaps matching TRBD1 (5 bases). The CDR3 has 14 amino acids. Deletions cut 5 bases from V and 1 base from J, with 9 bases between. CDR3 sequence (DNA): TGTGCCAGCAGTGCAGGGAACAGCAATCAGCCCCAGCATTTT. Protein product: CASSAGNSNQPQHF.

The CDR3 loop reads CSVEDGNEQFF. CDR3 nucleotides: TGCAGCGTTGAAGACGGCAATGAGCAGTTCTTC. V gene TRBV29-1 combines with J gene TRBJ2-1; no reliable D call. The CDR3 covers 11 residues. Germline loops: CDR1 SQVTM, CDR2 ANQGSEA. The V end was cut by 0 bases, the J end by 6 bases, with 3 bases between.

This rearrangement joins TRBV25-1 to TRBJ1-6; D unresolved. The V and J ends lost 8 bases and 9 bases respectively, with 8 bases between them. The CDR3 sequence is 11 residues long. Germline V gene lookup returns CDR1 MGHDK and CDR2 SYGVNS. The CDR3: CASGPASPLHF. The DNA of the CDR3 is TGTGCCAGCGGGCCAGCTTCACCCCTCCACTTT.

V usage is TRBV27 and J usage is TRBJ2-5, with a weak D call TRBD1 (6 bases). The germline gives CDR1 MNHEY, CDR2 SMNVEV (reference sequence). The ends were cut back, 3 bases at V and 5 bases at J, with 13 bases in the middle. This CDR3 spans 14 amino acids. This chain's CDR3 is CASSFSGDGETQYF. As DNA, the CDR3 is TGTGCCAGCAGTTTCTCAGGGGACGGGGAGACCCAGTACTTC.

There are many counts of this clonotype. V gene TRBV7-6 combines with J gene TRBJ2-3; 8 bases map to TRBD2. After removal of 4 bases from V and 1 base from J, the junction contained 10 bases not matched to a gene. This CDR3 comprises 17 residues. Germline CDR1 is SGHVS and CDR2 is FNYEAQ. The CDR3 loop reads CASSSLPRGAGTDTQYF. CDR3 coding DNA: TGTGCCAGCAGCTCTCTTCCGCGGGGGGCTGGCACAGATACGCAGTATTTT.

This chain connects TRBV7-9 to TRBJ2-1; no reliable D call. The CDR3 consists of 15 residues. Trimming removed 1 base at V and 2 bases at J, with 9 bases between. CDR1 is SEHNR, CDR2 FQNEAQ, per germline (reference sequence). The CDR3 nucleotides read TGTGCCAGCAGCTTAGAGGGATGGACCTACAATGAGCAGTTCTTC. Translation: CASSLEGWTYNEQFF.

The gene calls are TRBV3-1 and TRBJ1-1; D is undetermined. CDR1 is LGHDT, CDR2 YNNKEL, per germline (reference sequence). The CDR3 has 17 amino acids. Trimming took 1 base from V and 3 from J, leaving 18 bases between them. CDR3 in DNA: TGTGCCAGCAGCCAAGGTCTCGAGTTTGGGGTCCACACTGAAGCTTTCTTT. It yields the protein CASSQGLEFGVHTEAFF.

In this sample, this clonotype turned up a few times. The J gene is TRBJ2-1, the V gene TRBV27; 12 nucleotides align to TRBD2. With 9 bases clipped from V and 7 bases from J, the junction kept 1 base outside the gene matches. The CDR3 spans 12 residues. The V gene's germline CDR1 is MNHEY and CDR2 SMNVEV (reference sequence). Here the CDR3 DNA reads TGTGCCAGTGGACTAGCGGGGAATGAGCAGTTCTTC. This gives the protein CASGLAGNEQFF.

This clonotype occurred many times. The chain has TRBV7-6 and TRBJ2-5; 9 bases fit TRBD1. The CDR3 extends over 16 amino acids. The germline CDR1 and CDR2 sequences are SGHVS and FNYEAQ. The V segment lost 1 base and the J segment 2 bases; nucleotides outside the gene matches: 5. The CDR3, as DNA: TGTGCCAGCAGCTTAGGGACAGGGGAGACACAAGAGACCCAGTACTTC. It is translated as CASSLGTGETQETQYF.

This clonotype appeared a few times. This sequence joins TRBV7-9 and TRBJ1-1; D not resolved. The CDR3 runs to 13 residues. The V and J ends lost 4 bases and 0 bases respectively, with 6 bases between them. Looked up from germline, CDR1 is SEHNR and CDR2 is FQNEAQ (reference sequence). CDR3 sequence: CASSYLMNTEAFF. CDR3 nucleotides: TGTGCCAGCAGCTACCTCATGAACACTGAAGCTTTCTTT. The variable domain in full, with the rest retrieved from reference TRBV7-9 and TRBJ1-1, is DTGVSQNPRHKITKRGQNVTFRCDPISEHNRLYWYRQTLGQGPEFLTYFQNEAQLEKSRLLSDRFSAERPKGSFSTLEIQRTEQGDSAMYLCASSYLMNTEAFFGQGTRLTVV.